Each of the 2 T cell receptor beta chains below was sequenced from the same sample in a study of blood T cell repertoires in COVID-19 (dated by TCRdb to about 2020). Libraries came from the immunoSEQ multiplex PCR assay. The clones in this table, taken by TCRdb from immuneACCESS, are in-frame only. Not every clone is retained; where verified, under half of the shortfall comes from an unresolved V gene, and the cause of the rest is unknown. This sample holds about 110,000 clones; more than 80% were observed only once. Together, the top ten hold about 32% of the sample. Material for sequencing was peripheral blood. These receptors came from a woman older than 75 with acute or convalescent COVID-19.

The V call is TRBV19, the J call TRBJ2-3; 11 bases are a match to TRBD1. J lost 3 bases, V lost 5 bases, and 10 bases had no gene match. The CDR3 sequence is 17 residues long. Germline V CDR1 and CDR2: LNHDA, SQIVND (reference sequence). The CDR3 region has the DNA TGTGCCAGTAGTTTATCCACCGGGACAGGGGGAACAGATACGCAGTATTTT. The encoded protein is CASSLSTGTGGTDTQYF.

Comment on this clone: The sample contains more than one DNA sequence encoding this CDR3. V gene TRBV29-1 combines with J gene TRBJ2-3; tentative D call: TRBD2 (5 bases). This CDR3 has 13 amino acids. In germline, CDR1 is SQVTM, CDR2 ANQGSEA. Trimming cost V 4 bases and J 2 bases, with 10 bases left between them. CDR3 nucleotide sequence: TGCAGCGTTGGGAGAGGACTCACAGATACGCAGTATTTT. This codes for CSVGRGLTDTQYF.